This T cell receptor beta chain was recorded in a study of regulatory T cells in long-lasting Graves disease. Documented time point: newly diagnosed GD, antithyroid drugs for less than 3 months. PBMC RNA was the source of the TCR library. Trimming cost V 3 bases and J 1 base; bases outside gene matches: 4. This CDR3 spans 14 amino acids. Germline lookup yields CDR1 DFQATT and CDR2 SNEGSKA (reference sequence). iRepertoire HTBI primers and Arm-PCR of CDR3 regions built TCR beta libraries. TCRdb called the multiplex PCR reads again in MiXCR, with one record for every CDR3 protein. The sample has roughly 610,000 distinct CDR3 sequences, about 16% seen once. These same records also appear under a second study, on T cells in Graves' hyperthyroidism and ophthalmopathy. From that study: The hyperthyroidism was newly diagnosed and had lasted under 2 months; the patients were aged 18 to 65. Ophthalmopathy could be told apart from stable hyperthyroidism with a 13 V-J model.

This TCR came from a man younger than 30 with Graves disease. The input for sequencing was peripheral blood mononuclear cells (PBMCs), taken at new diagnosis, from a patient treated with antithyroid drugs. This chain links TRBV20-1 with TRBJ2-5, with 8 bases that match TRBD1. Here the CDR3 reads CSARTGEFQETQYF. For the CDR3, the DNA is TGCAGTGCTAGGACAGGGGAATTCCAAGAGACCCAGTACTTC.